One and the same sample provided the 7 T cell receptor beta chains below, sequenced in a study of CD8 T cells in Susac syndrome. Random-hexamer reverse transcription was applied to about 0.45 to 1 ug RNA. TCRdb re-analysed the immunoSEQ multiplex PCR reads in MiXCR, keeping a single row per CDR3 protein. The data show some 190,000 distinct CDR3 sequences, about 93% seen once. Sample: CD4+ T cells from PBMCs. Every receptor here comes from a human donor in good health.

The rearrangement links TRBV12-3 or TRBV12-4 to TRBJ1-5, with TRBD1 identical over 8 bases. J was trimmed by 6 bases and V by 4 bases; bases with no gene match: 8. This CDR3 is built from 15 residues. The DNA of the CDR3 is TGTGCCAGCAGTTCCCTTGGACAGGGAAGTCAGCCCCAGCATTTT. The encoded protein is CASSSLGQGSQPQHF.

The V and J genes are TRBV29-1 and TRBJ1-2; TRBD1 is a possible D gene (5 bases). The germline V gene encodes CDR1 SQVTM and CDR2 ANQGSEA. This CDR3 spans 13 amino acids. V was shortened by 4 bases and J by 7 bases, with 16 bases between the two germline ends. Here the CDR3 reads CSVARNPTAGYTF. CDR3 in DNA: TGCAGCGTTGCCCGTAACCCGACAGCTGGCTACACCTTC.

The chain links TRBV2 to TRBJ1-1; TRBD1 is a possible D gene (6 bases). CDR1 is SNHLY, CDR2 FYNNEI, per germline. The CDR3 has 14 amino acids. V was clipped by 5 bases and J by 4 bases, with 14 bases between them. In nucleotides, the CDR3 is TGTGCCAGCAGTTACCACAGGGAGGGCACTGAAGCTTTCTTT. This translates into CASSYHREGTEAFF.

This chain connects TRBV11-1 to TRBJ2-5, with 11 positions matching TRBD2. Germline CDR1 is SGHAT and CDR2 is FQDESV (reference sequence). V shed 5 bases and J 5 bases; nucleotides not matched to a gene: 10. The CDR3 is made up of 16 amino acids. CDR3 in amino acids: CASSPQGSGGVETQYF. DNA for the CDR3: TGTGCCAGCAGCCCCCAGGGTAGCGGGGGGGTCGAGACCCAGTACTTC.

The rearrangement uses TRBV6-5 and TRBJ2-3, with D perhaps matching TRBD2 (6 bases). The V gene's germline CDR1 is MNHEY and CDR2 SVGAGI. V was shortened by 0 bases and J by 0 bases, with 10 bases between the two germline ends. The CDR3 extends over 16 amino acids. The DNA of the CDR3 is TGTGCCAGCAGTTACTCCTCGGCGGGGAGCACAGATACGCAGTATTTT. Translating gives CASSYSSAGSTDTQYF.

This rearrangement joins TRBV20-1 to TRBJ2-1; D might be TRBD1 or TRBD2, each matching 5 bases. The V gene lost 5 bases and the J gene lost 12 bases, with 20 bases spanning the gap. Germline V gene sequence: CDR1 DFQATT, CDR2 SNEGSKA (reference sequence). The CDR3 is 13 amino acids. The CDR3 reads CSAEGGGALWQFF. CDR3 bases: TGCAGTGCTGAAGGAGGTGGGGCACTTTGGCAGTTCTTC.

V gene TRBV9 combines with J gene TRBJ2-1; 16 bases match TRBD2. Germline CDR1 and CDR2: SGDLS and YYNGEE. The V segment lost 3 bases and the J segment 2 bases; nucleotides outside the gene matches: 8. The length of the CDR3 is 19 residues. CDR3 loop: CASSAPGLAGGAAYNEQFF. The DNA of the CDR3 is TGTGCCAGCAGCGCCCCGGGACTAGCGGGGGGGGCTGCCTACAATGAGCAGTTCTTC.